This is a list of T cell receptor beta chains from one sample in a study of cytomegalovirus exposure and HLA in healthy donors. Profiled with immunoSEQ multiplex PCR; TCRdb holds only in-frame clones, not every one. The sample yields 150,000 or so clones, over 70% seen once. Material for sequencing was PBMCs. The receptor set was obtained from a man aged 25 to 40 in good health and CMV-seronegative. Both conserved end residues are part of each CDR3. The order of the fields is CDR3 DNA, CDR3 protein, V gene, clone size, D gene, J gene. A D gene is named only where the DNA matches it firmly. Part of the rows lack a size; the others show once, few, many or a class for expanded clones.

CDR3 DNA: TGTGCCAGCAGTTCTGGACAGGGCCGAATCGGTGGGGAGCTGTTTTTT
CDR3 protein: CASSSGQGRIGGELFF
V gene: TRBV6-5
clone size: .
D gene: TRBD1
J gene: TRBJ2-2

CDR3 DNA: TGTGCCAGCAGCCAAGGACAGGGGGGCGAGCAGTACTTC
CDR3 protein: CASSQGQGGEQYF
V gene: TRBV14
clone size: few
D gene: TRBD1
J gene: TRBJ2-7

CDR3 DNA: TGCGCCAGCAGCCAAGAAAGGGGGCGGGACGAGCAGTACTTC
CDR3 protein: CASSQERGRDEQYF
V gene: TRBV4-1
clone size: .
D gene: TRBD1
J gene: TRBJ2-7

CDR3 DNA: TGTGCCAGCAGTTCAACAGGGGGCCTGGACACTGAAGCTTTCTTT
CDR3 protein: CASSSTGGLDTEAFF
V gene: TRBV28
clone size: .
D gene: TRBD1
J gene: TRBJ1-1

CDR3 DNA: TGTGCCAGCAGCCAGGCTCGAGGACAGGAGCAGTTCTTC
CDR3 protein: CASSQARGQEQFF
V gene: TRBV7-6
clone size: .
D gene: .
J gene: TRBJ2-1

CDR3 DNA: TGCGCCAGCAGCTTGGTATACGGGTGGGGGCAGTCTCCCAATGAGCAGTTCTTC
CDR3 protein: CASSLVYGWGQSPNEQFF
V gene: TRBV5-1
clone size: .
D gene: .
J gene: TRBJ2-1

CDR3 DNA: TGCGCCAGCAGCTTGGGGCAGGGGTATATTTCTGAAGCTTTCTTT
CDR3 protein: CASSLGQGYISEAFF
V gene: TRBV5-1
clone size: .
D gene: .
J gene: TRBJ1-1

CDR3 DNA: TGTGCCAGCAGATCCGGGACAGGGGCCTTGAACACTGAAGCTTTCTTT
CDR3 protein: CASRSGTGALNTEAFF
V gene: TRBV27
clone size: .
D gene: TRBD1
J gene: TRBJ1-1

CDR3 DNA: TGTGCCAGCAGCTCCACAGGGTTGGAACAGCCCCAGAATTTT
CDR3 protein: CASSSTGLEQPQNF
V gene: TRBV7-9
clone size: .
D gene: .
J gene: TRBJ1-5

CDR3 DNA: TGTGCCAGCAGCCTAGGGACAGCGCAAGAGACCCAGTACTTC
CDR3 protein: CASSLGTAQETQYF
V gene: TRBV5-6
clone size: .
D gene: TRBD1
J gene: TRBJ2-5